What follows are 22 T cell receptor beta chains derived from one specimen sequenced in a study of OX40 agonist ivuxolimab in advanced cancers. Receptor amplification or capture employed the immunoSEQ multiplex PCR assay. TCRdb took this table from immuneACCESS and kept in-frame rearrangements with V and J called. Such tables lack part of the clones; where checked against another copy, unresolved V genes explain under half of the gap, and the rest is unexplained. For this sample there are roughly 61,000 clones; about 90% appear just once. The top ten clonotypes cover about 3.3% of the sample. Here the sequenced sample was CD4+ or CD8+ T cells sorted from blood, taken in a trial of the OX40 agonist ivuxolimab. These receptors were taken from an adult with an advanced solid tumor such as melanoma, head and neck, liver or kidney cancer.

The V gene is TRBV7-2, the J gene TRBJ2-1; 12 bases agree with TRBD2. The CDR3 sequence is 15 residues long. Germline V lookup: CDR1 SGHTA, CDR2 FQGNSA. Trimming took 4 bases from V and 4 from J; bases not matched to a gene: 2. The CDR3 nucleotides read TGTGCCAGCAGCTCGGGACTAGCGGGTTACAATGAGCAGTTCTTC. It codes for CASSSGLAGYNEQFF.

The gene calls are TRBV28 and TRBJ2-2; 11 bases fit TRBD2. Looked up from germline, CDR1 is MDHEN and CDR2 is SYDVKM. Trimming took 6 bases from V and 2 from J; bases not matched to a gene: 8. This CDR3 has 17 residues. This CDR3 reads CASSTGTSGDNTGELFF. The DNA of the CDR3 is TGTGCCAGCAGCACCGGGACTAGCGGAGATAACACCGGGGAGCTGTTTTTT. Together with reference TRBV28 and TRBJ2-2, the CDR3 gives the full variable domain: DVKVTQSSRYLVKRTGEKVFLECVQDMDHENMFWYRQDPGLGLRLIYFSYDVKMKEKGDIPEGYSVSREKKERFSLILESASTNQTSMYLCASSTGTSGDNTGELFFGEGSRLTVL.

The sample holds one count of this clone. The chain uses TRBV6-1 and TRBJ2-1; 12 bases line up with TRBD2. The CDR3 runs 15 residues. V lost 3 bases, J lost 8 bases, and 5 bases stayed unmatched. Germline CDR1 reads MNHNS; CDR2 reads SASEGT. CDR3 nucleotides: TGTGCCAGCAGTGAGGGACTAGCGGGTAACTATGAGCAGTTCTTC. Translation: CASSEGLAGNYEQFF.

CDR3 sequence reads: CASSLQGVNTEAFF. Here the CDR3 DNA reads TGTGCCAGTAGTCTCCAGGGGGTGAACACTGAAGCTTTCTTT. The chain couples TRBV19 to TRBJ1-1; TRBD1 aligns across 7 bases. V shed 5 bases and J 0 bases; nucleotides not matched to a gene: 3. Germline-derived CDR1 and CDR2 are LNHDA and SQIVND (reference sequence). The CDR3 runs 14 residues.

As concerns this clone: The sample carries other DNA sequences with the same CDR3. The chain joins TRBV6-5 to TRBJ2-7; no reliable D call. V lost 4 bases, J lost 3 bases, and 4 bases lay in between. Germline lookup yields CDR1 MNHEY and CDR2 SVGAGI. The CDR3 spans 11 residues. The CDR3 nucleotides are TGTGCCAGCAGTTCCTTCTACGAGCAGTACTTC. This sequence encodes CASSSFYEQYF.

The chain recombines TRBV11-1 with TRBJ1-2, with TRBD1 matching over 10 bases. The germline gives CDR1 SGHAT, CDR2 FQDESV (reference sequence). The V and J ends lost 6 bases and 2 bases, in that order; junction bases with no gene match: 3. CDR3 length equals 14 residues. CDR3 region: CASSPGQGNYGYTF. Here the CDR3 DNA reads TGTGCCAGCAGTCCGGGACAGGGGAACTATGGCTACACCTTC.

The chain joins TRBV5-1 to TRBJ2-1; 9 bases align to TRBD1. The CDR3 is 15 residues long. In germline, CDR1 is SGHRS, CDR2 YFSETQ. With V trimmed by 3 bases and J by 6 bases, 7 bases remained unmatched. The CDR3 region is CASSSTGQGVNEQFF. For the CDR3, the DNA is TGCGCCAGCAGCTCCACGGGACAGGGTGTCAATGAGCAGTTCTTC.

CDR3 loop: CASSIVSGVGEQFF. The CDR3 region has the DNA TGTGCCAGTAGTATTGTTAGCGGTGTGGGTGAGCAGTTCTTC. This chain uses TRBV19 with TRBJ2-1; tentative D call: TRBD2 (6 bases). The CDR3 sequence is 14 residues long. Per germline, CDR1 LNHDA and CDR2 SQIVND (reference sequence). With 3 bases removed from V and 9 bases from J, the gap between germline ends came to 15 bases.

The gene calls are TRBV19 and TRBJ1-5, with D hard to call. The CDR3 contains 15 residues. V lost 5 bases and J 7 bases, leaving 18 bases between the germline ends. Germline V gene sequence: CDR1 LNHDA, CDR2 SQIVND (reference sequence). CDR3 residues: CASSARTAAGQPQHF. The CDR3 nucleotides are TGTGCCAGTAGTGCTCGGACGGCGGCTGGGCAGCCCCAGCATTTT.

This sequence joins TRBV19 and TRBJ2-1; 9 bases match TRBD2. The trim removed 6 bases at V and 8 bases at J, leaving 23 bases unmatched. The CDR3 contains 19 residues. CDR1 LNHDA and CDR2 SQIVND come from the germline V gene (reference sequence). The CDR3 is CASSHPSGGRAGPRYEQFF. CDR3 nucleotide sequence: TGTGCCAGTAGCCACCCGAGTGGCGGGAGGGCAGGCCCTCGCTATGAGCAGTTCTTC. Together with reference TRBV19 and TRBJ2-1, the CDR3 gives the full variable domain: DGGITQSPKYLFRKEGQNVTLSCEQNLNHDAMYWYRQDPGQGLRLIYYSQIVNDFQKGDIAEGYSVSREKKESFPLTVTSAQKNPTAFYLCASSHPSGGRAGPRYEQFFGPGTRLTVL.

With respect to this clone: Other nucleotide sequences in the sample specify the same CDR3. This chain uses TRBV27 with TRBJ2-1; 7 nucleotides line up with TRBD2. Germline lookup yields CDR1 MNHEY and CDR2 SMNVEV (reference sequence). The CDR3 is made up of 15 amino acids. Trimming at V came to 6 bases and at J to 7 bases, leaving 12 bases not matched to a gene. Here the CDR3 DNA reads TGTGCCAGCAGCTTCGCGGGAGCTGGTGGAAATGAGCAGTTCTTC. Its protein product is CASSFAGAGGNEQFF.

This clone came up once. The chain couples TRBV19 to TRBJ1-3; D not certain. Deletions cut 7 bases from V and 2 bases from J, with 9 bases between. From germline, CDR1 is LNHDA and CDR2 SQIVND (reference sequence). CDR3 length: 13 amino acids. The CDR3 loop is CASKEVPGNTIYF. CDR3 DNA sequence: TGTGCCAGTAAGGAGGTGCCTGGAAACACCATATATTTT.

This sequence joins TRBV11-3 and TRBJ2-1; 7 bases agree with TRBD1. The length of the CDR3 is 14 residues. The V segment lost 4 bases and the J segment 3 bases; nucleotides outside the gene matches: 3. Germline V gene lookup returns CDR1 SGHNT and CDR2 YENEEA. CDR3 sequence: CASSSAGGYNEQFF. The CDR3 DNA is TGTGCCAGCAGCTCGGCAGGGGGCTACAATGAGCAGTTCTTC. Using reference TRBV11-3 and TRBJ2-1 for the parts outside the CDR3, the full variable domain is EAGVVQSPRYKIIEKKQPVAFWCNPISGHNTLYWYLQNLGQGPELLIRYENEEAVDDSQLPKDRFSAERLKGVDSTLKIQPAELGDSAVYLCASSSAGGYNEQFFGPGTRLTVL.

The chain uses TRBV6-6 and TRBJ1-2; unclear D gene. The V end lost 0 bases, the J end lost 8 bases, and 19 bases lay between the germline ends. The CDR3 spans 16 residues. From germline, CDR1 is MNHNY and CDR2 SVGAGI (reference sequence). CDR3: CASSYSISARAGGYTF. CDR3 DNA: TGTGCCAGCAGTTACTCAATAAGCGCGCGGGCCGGAGGCTACACCTTC.

The sample holds one count of this clone. CDR3 nucleotide sequence: TGCAGCGTTGAAGGGCTAACCACCGGGGAGCTGTTTTTT. Amino acid sequence: CSVEGLTTGELFF. V usage is TRBV29-1 and J usage is TRBJ2-2; D not certain. CDR3 length: 13 amino acids. V was pared by 1 base and J by 4 bases, with 7 bases between. Germline CDR1 and CDR2: SQVTM and ANQGSEA.

V is TRBV18 and J is TRBJ2-5; D uncertain. CDR1 KGHSH and CDR2 LQKENI come from the germline V gene. Trimming removed 6 bases at V and 2 bases at J, with 10 bases between. The CDR3 contains 13 residues. CDR3 amino acids: CASSRYDQETQYF. The CDR3 DNA is TGTGCCAGCTCCCGTTATGATCAAGAGACCCAGTACTTC.

V gene TRBV7-3 combines with J gene TRBJ2-1, with D possibly matching TRBD1 (5 bases). V lost 2 bases to trimming and J lost 6 bases, with 8 bases between them. CDR3 length equals 13 residues. Germline loops: CDR1 SGHTA, CDR2 FQGTGA. In DNA, the CDR3 is TGTGCCAGCAGCTTACAGGGTAGCAATGAGCAGTTCTTC. It yields the protein CASSLQGSNEQFF.

This chain uses TRBV10-2 with TRBJ2-3; TRBD2 agrees at 7 bases. The junction had 7 bases not matched to a gene; V was cut back by 5 bases and J by 2 bases. Germline V lookup: CDR1 WSHSY, CDR2 SAAADI. The CDR3 sequence is 15 residues long. The CDR3 protein is CASSRGLGSTDTQYF. The CDR3 DNA is TGCGCCAGCAGTAGAGGACTAGGCTCCACAGATACGCAGTATTTT.

V usage is TRBV4-1 and J usage is TRBJ2-2, with 8 bases fitting TRBD1. Per germline, CDR1 MGHRA and CDR2 YSYEKL. The CDR3 runs to 16 residues. V dropped 4 bases and J dropped 6; count of bases not matched to a gene: 10. This CDR3 is CASSPWAGGVSGELFF. CDR3 nucleotides: TGCGCCAGCAGCCCTTGGGCAGGGGGCGTCTCCGGGGAGCTGTTTTTT.

The chain combines TRBV19 with TRBJ1-4, with D uncertain. V lost 2 bases and J lost 5, with 18 bases in between. Germline V CDR1 and CDR2: LNHDA, SQIVND (reference sequence). This CDR3 has 17 residues. CDR3 amino acids: CASSIRREHNANEKLFF. As DNA, the CDR3 is TGTGCCAGTAGTATACGGCGGGAACACAATGCGAATGAAAAACTGTTTTTT.

The chain joins TRBV5-1 to TRBJ2-2; D unresolved. Germline assignment: CDR1 SGHRS and CDR2 YFSETQ. V lost 3 bases and J lost 3, with 12 bases in between. The CDR3 is made up of 15 amino acids. In DNA form, the CDR3 reads TGCGCCAGCAGCTCCCTAGGTCCGGACACCGGGGAGCTGTTTTTT. This codes for CASSSLGPDTGELFF.

This clone was found once. The chain has TRBV15 and TRBJ2-3; D gene uncertain. This CDR3 has 11 residues. V dropped 3 bases and J dropped 2 bases, with 0 bases sitting between them. CDR1 is LNHNV, CDR2 YYDKDF, per germline (reference sequence). The CDR3 region is CATSSTDTQYF. In DNA form, the CDR3 reads TGTGCCACCAGCAGCACAGATACGCAGTATTTT.